This T cell receptor beta chain originates from a study of T cells in Graves' hyperthyroidism and ophthalmopathy. Notes on this clonotype: A much larger clone lies one base from this, so it may be a read error.

The CDR3 has 14 residues. V was clipped by 3 bases and J by 7 bases, with 12 bases between them. Germline CDR1 and CDR2: KGHDR and SFDVKD. Amplified regions were TCR beta CDR3 sequences from RNA transcripts. The HTBI primer set served for first-round RT-PCR of the TCR CDR3. Using its own MiXCR run on the multiplex PCR reads, TCRdb lists one record per CDR3 protein. This table holds about 600,000 distinct CDR3 sequences, about 16% found once. The chain couples TRBV24-1 to TRBJ2-1, with D maybe TRBD2 (6 bases). The sequenced sample consisted of blood. This receptor was identified in a woman between 40 and 55 years old with Graves' ophthalmopathy. The CDR3 loop is CATSDPGTGNEQFF. The CDR3, as DNA: TGTGCCACCAGTGATCCCGGGACTGGAAATGAGCAGTTCTTC.